This TCR beta chain was found in a study of regulatory T cells in long-lasting Graves disease (dated by TCRdb to the early 2020s). Regarding the study in general: Patients with newly diagnosed Graves' disease had been on antithyroid drugs for under 3 months. This study used TCR sequencing and RNA sequencing of peripheral blood to compare persistent Graves' disease patients against newly diagnosed Graves' disease patients. The study took place in China and was registered as a clinical trial. A total of some 35 samples underwent TCR sequencing: approximately 13 from persistent and about 20 from newly diagnosed Graves' disease patients.

Libraries were constructed by multiplex PCR. TCRdb names Illumina HiSeq 4000 as the instrument used. To build TCR beta libraries, CDR3 regions were amplified by Arm-PCR using iRepertoire HTBI primers. Before sequencing, the PCR products underwent gel purification. Per the authors' processing: Across samples, 60 to 75 TRBV and over 11 TRBJ segments were identified and used for gene usage analysis of CDR3 amino acid clonotypes. COPE and FqMerger were used to merge the filtered high-quality paired reads into contigs. BLAST was used to align contigs to the IMGT TRBV, TRBD and TRBJ reference genes, and CDR3 was defined following IMGT. Any clonotype with a frequency above 0.1% was classified as a highly expanded clone. Repertoire diversity was measured by Shannon entropy, and V-J evenness by the Gini coefficient. Clonotypes shared by more than one individual were considered public. TCRdb handled the public reads itself, with Q25 trimming in fastp and clone calling in MiXCR, and kept productive beta chains. A single entry per CDR3 protein holds the most common genes and DNA from its merged rows. The V and J calls were not made by the authors but by TCRdb's processing. This sample has 450,000 to 700,000 distinct CDR3 sequences in its table, and about 13% of those were observed once. The leading ten clones occupy 8.5% to 10% of the sample.

Study-level results and caveats: A larger number of public clonotypes was shared among persistent patients (2,741) than among newly diagnosed patients (around 890). Sequencing and analysis were limited to the TCR beta chain. Because the primary lesion, thyroid tissue, could not be accessed, the study looked at peripheral blood alone. The authors acknowledged the small sample size as a limitation that may reduce accuracy. Persistent Graves' disease patients showed lower TCR Shannon entropy and fewer highly expanded clones than newly diagnosed patients, suggesting clonal expansion. Preferential use of TRBV28, TRBJ1-2 and TRBJ2-5 was observed in persistent disease, whereas TRBV20-1 and TRBJ2-1 were favored in newly diagnosed disease.

The time point label of this sample denotes: newly diagnosed GD, antithyroid drugs for less than 3 months. For both TCR sequencing and RNA sequencing, RNA was extracted from PBMCs using TRIzol. Graves' disease was diagnosed according to American Thyroid Association guidelines. Patients were recruited from an endocrinology department in Xi'an, China. Each patient gave approximately 9 milliliters of peripheral blood, collected in an EDTA anticoagulant tube. Ficoll Paque Plus density gradient separation was used to isolate PBMCs, and no additional T cell sorting was done. An Agilent 2100 Bioanalyzer and agarose gel were used to check RNA quality, and a NanoDrop 2000 was used to measure RNA concentration. This clonotype was counted ten times or more. Its antigen is still unknown. Within one base of it there is no much larger clone, and no base qualities were kept. The germline V gene (reference sequence) yields SEHNR for CDR1 and FQNEAQ for CDR2. V is shortened by 5 bases, J by 1 base, and the region joining them spans 5 bases. Counted from cysteine to phenylalanine, this CDR3 has 12 amino acids. Only CDR3 DNA is held: 36 bases, read in frame from base 1.

This sample also appeared in a second study, on T cells in Graves' hyperthyroidism and ophthalmopathy. As the second paper documents: Graves' hyperthyroidism was defined as stable when no progression to ophthalmopathy occurred over 18 months of follow-up. The hyperthyroidism patients were between 18 and 65 years old and newly diagnosed, with a disease duration of less than 2 months. Any patient with an uncontrolled infection, another autoimmune disease, pregnancy or lactation was excluded. Diagnoses were established on the basis of clinical symptoms, serum thyroxine and TRAb, thyroid ultrasound, and orbital computed tomography. A first-round RT-PCR of the TCR CDR3 used the HTBI primer set with the Qiagen OneStep RT-PCR kit. Most expanded thyroid clonotypes (frequency above 0.001) were also detected in blood, a finding suggesting that blood repertoires may reflect thyroid immune responses. Ophthalmopathy was separated from stable hyperthyroidism by a 13 V-J signature model, with about 88% sensitivity and roughly 81% specificity obtained in cross-validation and 80%/75% obtained in testing. In validation, the model predicted progression to ophthalmopathy with approximately 71% sensitivity and around 72% specificity, a median of about 6 months before onset. TCR V-J signatures able to tell the groups apart were searched for in a discovery cohort of 95 to 100 patients, of whom around 42 had Graves' ophthalmopathy and 55 to 60 had stable Graves' hyperthyroidism. Prospective prediction of ophthalmopathy was tested in an independent validation cohort consisting of 18 to 20 hyperthyroidism patients and approximately 16 patients who later progressed to ophthalmopathy. The roughly 100 discovery patients were randomly divided into training and test sets at a 7:3 ratio. Thyroid tissue and blood T-cell repertoires from about 6 Graves' hyperthyroidism patients were also compared in the study. After sampling, hyperthyroidism patients received methimazole starting at 30 mg daily, and ophthalmopathy patients received high-dose intravenous methylprednisolone. Libraries were constructed in a second round of multiplex PCR, after which size selection and purification were performed. The libraries were sequenced on an Illumina HiSeq2000 using paired-end 100 bp reads. Raw data were processed with SOAPnuke, discarding reads with adapters, uncalled bases, mean Phred below 15, or no exact constant-primer or identifier match. High-quality paired reads were merged using COPE v1.2.5, and each unique nucleotide sequence was defined as a clonotype. Clonotypes were aligned to IMGT TRBV, TRBD and TRBJ reference segments using MiTCR v1.1. Only V-J combinations with frequency above 0.0001, covering about 99% of repertoires, were analysed. A TCS score was defined as the ratio of F50 (clonal expansion) to E x V (chaos), with BLOSUM62-based TCRdist applied between CDR3 peptides within each V-J. Welch's t-statistics and random forest reduced around 510 V-J features to about 12, which were used in a naive Bayes classifier (R e1071). Sample size was not statistically predetermined, and investigators were not blinded to group allocation. According to the paper, TCR Vbeta CDR3 sequencing was carried out on 120 to 150 peripheral blood samples, which came from some 41 ophthalmopathy, about 75 hyperthyroidism and about 17 progressor patients.

This receptor was identified in a man younger than 45 with Graves disease. Donor details come from another sample of the same person, matched by shared clones. The sample in question was peripheral blood mononuclear cells (PBMCs), obtained at new diagnosis, from a patient treated with antithyroid drugs. The rearrangement combines TRBV7-9 with TRBJ2-5; there is no confident call for the D gene. DNA sequence: TGTGCCAGCAGCCAATTCCAAGAGACCCAGTACTTC. This encodes CASSQFQETQYF.